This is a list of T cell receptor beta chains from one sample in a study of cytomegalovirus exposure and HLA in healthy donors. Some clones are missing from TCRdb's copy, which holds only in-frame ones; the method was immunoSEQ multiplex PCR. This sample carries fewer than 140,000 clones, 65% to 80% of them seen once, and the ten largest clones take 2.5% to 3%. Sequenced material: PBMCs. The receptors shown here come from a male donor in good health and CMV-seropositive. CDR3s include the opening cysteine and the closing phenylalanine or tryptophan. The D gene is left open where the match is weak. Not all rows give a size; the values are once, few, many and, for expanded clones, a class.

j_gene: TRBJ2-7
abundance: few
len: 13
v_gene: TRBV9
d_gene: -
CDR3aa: CASSVVGSYEQYF
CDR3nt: TGTGCCAGCAGCGTAGTCGGCTCCTACGAGCAGTACTTC

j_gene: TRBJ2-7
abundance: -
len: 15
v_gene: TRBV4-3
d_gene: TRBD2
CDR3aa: CASSLAGGSSYEQYF
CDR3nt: TGCGCCAGCAGCTTAGCGGGGGGGAGCTCCTACGAGCAGTACTTC

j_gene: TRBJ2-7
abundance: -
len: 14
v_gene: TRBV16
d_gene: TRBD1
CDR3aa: CASSPPGQGYEQYF
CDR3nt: TGTGCCAGCAGCCCCCCGGGACAGGGTTACGAGCAGTACTTC

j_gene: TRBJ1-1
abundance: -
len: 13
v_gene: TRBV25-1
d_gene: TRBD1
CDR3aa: CASRQGAKAEAFF
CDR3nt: TGTGCCAGCAGACAGGGGGCCAAAGCCGAAGCTTTCTTT

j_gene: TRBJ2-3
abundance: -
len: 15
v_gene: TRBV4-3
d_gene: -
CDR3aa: CASSRQGGRTDTQYF
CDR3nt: TGCGCCAGCAGCCGCCAGGGGGGCCGCACAGATACGCAGTATTTT

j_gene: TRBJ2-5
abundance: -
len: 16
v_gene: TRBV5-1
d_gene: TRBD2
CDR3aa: CASSLATSGGEKTQYF
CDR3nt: TGCGCCAGCAGCTTGGCGACTAGCGGGGGGGAAAAGACCCAGTACTTC

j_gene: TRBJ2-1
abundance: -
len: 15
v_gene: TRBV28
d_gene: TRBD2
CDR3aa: CASSPSGGPFNEQFF
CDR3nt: TGTGCCAGCAGTCCCTCGGGGGGGCCTTTCAATGAGCAGTTCTTC

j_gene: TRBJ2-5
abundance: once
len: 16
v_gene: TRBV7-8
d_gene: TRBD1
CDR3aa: CASSRPGTEIYPTQYF
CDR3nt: TGTGCCAGCAGCCGACCCGGGACAGAGATATACCCGACCCAGTACTTC

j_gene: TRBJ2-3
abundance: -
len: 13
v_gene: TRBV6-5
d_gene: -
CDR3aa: CASSSDNTDTQYF
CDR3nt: TGTGCCAGCAGTTCCGACAACACAGATACGCAGTATTTT

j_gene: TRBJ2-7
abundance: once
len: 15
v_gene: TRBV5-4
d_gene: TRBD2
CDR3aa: CASSQGLAETYEQYF
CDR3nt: TGTGCCAGCAGTCAGGGACTAGCGGAGACCTACGAGCAGTACTTC

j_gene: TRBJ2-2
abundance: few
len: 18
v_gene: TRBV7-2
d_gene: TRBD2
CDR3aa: CASSSTVRTSGRPGELFF
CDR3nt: TGTGCCAGCAGCTCAACGGTGCGGACTAGCGGGAGACCCGGGGAGCTGTTTTTT

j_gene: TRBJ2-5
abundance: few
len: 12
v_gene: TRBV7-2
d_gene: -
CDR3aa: CASSFFGETQYF
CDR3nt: TGTGCCAGCAGCTTTTTCGGGGAGACCCAGTACTTC

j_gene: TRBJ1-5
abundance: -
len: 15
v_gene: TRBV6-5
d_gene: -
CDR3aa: CASSYSNSHNQPQNF
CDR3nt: TGTGCCAGCAGTTACTCGAACAGCCATAATCAGCCCCAGAATTTT

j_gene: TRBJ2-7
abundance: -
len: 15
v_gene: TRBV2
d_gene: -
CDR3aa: CASSGVTRSSYEQYF
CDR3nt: TGTGCCAGCAGTGGGGTGACGCGGAGCTCCTACGAGCAGTACTTC

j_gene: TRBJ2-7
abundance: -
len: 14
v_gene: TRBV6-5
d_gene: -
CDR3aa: CASSYSTRVDEQYF
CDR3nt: TGTGCCAGCAGTTACTCCACGCGGGTGGACGAGCAGTACTTC

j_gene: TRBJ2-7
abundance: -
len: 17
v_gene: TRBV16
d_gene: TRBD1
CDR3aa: CASSQPNWRTGTYEQYF
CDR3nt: TGTGCCAGCAGCCAACCTAATTGGAGGACAGGGACTTACGAGCAGTACTTC

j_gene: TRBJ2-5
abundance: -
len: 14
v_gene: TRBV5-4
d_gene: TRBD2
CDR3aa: CASSFGTIKETQYF
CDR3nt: TGTGCCAGCAGCTTTGGGACTATAAAAGAGACCCAGTACTTC

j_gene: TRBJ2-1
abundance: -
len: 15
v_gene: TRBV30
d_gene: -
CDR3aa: CAWSVLAGNYNEQFF
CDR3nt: TGTGCCTGGAGTGTACTTGCGGGGAATTACAATGAGCAGTTCTTC

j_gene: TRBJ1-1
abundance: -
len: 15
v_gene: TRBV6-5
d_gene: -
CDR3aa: CASSYSSPRATEAFF
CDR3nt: TGTGCCAGCAGTTACTCCTCCCCGAGGGCCACTGAAGCTTTCTTT

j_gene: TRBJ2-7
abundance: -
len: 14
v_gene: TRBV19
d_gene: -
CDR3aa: CASSGAGRTHEQYF
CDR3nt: TGTGCCAGTAGTGGGGCAGGGAGGACCCACGAGCAGTACTTC

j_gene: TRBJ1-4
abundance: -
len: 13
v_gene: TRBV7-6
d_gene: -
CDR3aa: CASSFNRNEKLFF
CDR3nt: TGTGCCAGCAGCTTCAATCGGAATGAAAAACTGTTTTTT

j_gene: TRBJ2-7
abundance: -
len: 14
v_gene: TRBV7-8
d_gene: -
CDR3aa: CASSPRVSSYEQYF
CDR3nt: TGTGCCAGCAGCCCTCGGGTCAGCTCCTACGAGCAGTACTTC

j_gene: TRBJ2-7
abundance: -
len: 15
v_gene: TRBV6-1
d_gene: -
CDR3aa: CASSDSGTKPREQYF
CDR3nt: TGTGCCAGCAGTGATTCGGGGACAAAACCTAGGGAGCAGTACTTC

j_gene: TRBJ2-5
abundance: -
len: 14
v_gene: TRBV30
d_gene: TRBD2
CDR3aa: CAWSRTSGVKEQYF
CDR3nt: TGTGCCTGGAGTCGGACTAGCGGGGTTAAAGAGCAGTACTTC

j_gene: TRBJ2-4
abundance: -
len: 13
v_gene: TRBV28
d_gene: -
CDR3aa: CASCPPEVNIQYF
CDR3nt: TGTGCCAGCTGTCCTCCAGAGGTAAACATTCAGTACTTC

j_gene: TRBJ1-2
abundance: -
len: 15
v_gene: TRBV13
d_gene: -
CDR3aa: CASSLRGGLSYGYTF
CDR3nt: TGTGCCAGCAGCTTAAGAGGCGGATTAAGCTATGGCTACACCTTC

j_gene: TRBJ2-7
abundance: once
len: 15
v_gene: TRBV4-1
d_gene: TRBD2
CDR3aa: CASSQEASGALEQYF
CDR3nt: TGCGCCAGCAGCCAAGAGGCGAGCGGGGCTTTGGAGCAGTACTTC

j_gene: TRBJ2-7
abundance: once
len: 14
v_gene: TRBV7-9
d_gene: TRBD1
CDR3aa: CASKGQGAFYEQYF
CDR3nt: TGTGCCAGCAAAGGACAGGGGGCGTTCTACGAGCAGTACTTC

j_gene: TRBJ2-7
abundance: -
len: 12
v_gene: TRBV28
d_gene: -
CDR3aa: CASFAVAYEQYF
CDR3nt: TGTGCCAGCTTTGCTGTAGCCTACGAGCAGTACTTC

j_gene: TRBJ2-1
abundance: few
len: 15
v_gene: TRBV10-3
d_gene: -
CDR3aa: CAISESNQGWGEQFF
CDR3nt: TGTGCCATCAGTGAGTCGAACCAGGGATGGGGTGAGCAGTTCTTC

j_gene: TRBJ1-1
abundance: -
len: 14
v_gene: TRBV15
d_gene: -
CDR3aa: CATSRGTGSTEAFF
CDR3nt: TGTGCCACCAGCAGAGGTACAGGGAGCACTGAAGCTTTCTTT

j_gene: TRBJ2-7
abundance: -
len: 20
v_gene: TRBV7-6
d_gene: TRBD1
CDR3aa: CASSHTTQGGLRRMSYEQYF
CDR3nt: TGTGCCAGCAGCCATACAACACAGGGGGGATTGAGGCGGATGTCTTACGAGCAGTACTTC

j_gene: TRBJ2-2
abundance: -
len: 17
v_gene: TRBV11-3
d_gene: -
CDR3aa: CASSLGRGARGTGELFF
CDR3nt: TGTGCCAGCAGCTTAGGTCGAGGAGCGAGGGGGACCGGGGAGCTGTTTTTT

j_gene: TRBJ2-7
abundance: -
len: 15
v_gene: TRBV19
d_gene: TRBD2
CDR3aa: CASSTGLAVVNEQYF
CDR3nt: TGTGCCAGTAGTACGGGACTAGCGGTGGTAAACGAGCAGTACTTC

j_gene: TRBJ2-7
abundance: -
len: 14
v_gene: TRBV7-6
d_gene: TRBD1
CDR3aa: CASSWTGAGYEQYF
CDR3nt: TGTGCCAGCAGCTGGACAGGTGCGGGCTACGAGCAGTACTTC

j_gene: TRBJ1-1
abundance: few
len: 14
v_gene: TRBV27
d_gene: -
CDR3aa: CASSYQGMNTEAFF
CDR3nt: TGTGCCAGCAGTTATCAGGGAATGAACACTGAAGCTTTCTTT

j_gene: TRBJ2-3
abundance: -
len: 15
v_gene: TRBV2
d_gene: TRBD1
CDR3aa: CASMNRDRGTDTQYF
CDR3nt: TGTGCCAGCATGAACCGGGACAGAGGCACAGATACGCAGTATTTT

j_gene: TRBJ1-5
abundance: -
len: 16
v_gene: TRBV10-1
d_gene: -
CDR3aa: CASSDAGLCSNQPQHF
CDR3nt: TGCGCCAGCAGTGATGCTGGACTGTGTAGCAATCAGCCCCAGCATTTT

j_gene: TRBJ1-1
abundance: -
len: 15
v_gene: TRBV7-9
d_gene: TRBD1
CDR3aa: CSSSSHRQGATEAFF
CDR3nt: TGTTCCAGCAGCTCCCACCGACAGGGGGCTACTGAAGCTTTCTTT

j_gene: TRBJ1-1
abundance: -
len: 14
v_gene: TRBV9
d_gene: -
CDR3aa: CASSVEDLMSEAFF
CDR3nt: TGTGCCAGCAGCGTAGAGGACTTGATGTCTGAAGCTTTCTTT

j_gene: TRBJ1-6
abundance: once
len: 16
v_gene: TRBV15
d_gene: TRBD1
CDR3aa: CATSRAGDRANSPLHF
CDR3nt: TGTGCCACCAGCAGAGCTGGGGACAGAGCCAATTCACCCCTCCACTTT

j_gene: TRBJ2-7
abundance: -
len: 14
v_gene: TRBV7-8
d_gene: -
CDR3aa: CASSFIGSSYEQYF
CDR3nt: TGTGCCAGCAGCTTCATAGGGAGCTCCTACGAGCAATACTTC

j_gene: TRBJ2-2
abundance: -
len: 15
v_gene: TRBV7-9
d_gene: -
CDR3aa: CASSLDPGYTGELFF
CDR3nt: TGTGCCAGCAGCTTAGATCCGGGTTACACCGGGGAGCTGTTTTTT

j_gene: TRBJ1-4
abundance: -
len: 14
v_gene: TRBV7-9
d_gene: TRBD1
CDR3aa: CASSHGTANEKLFF
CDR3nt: TGTGCCAGCAGCCATGGGACAGCGAATGAAAAACTGTTTTTT

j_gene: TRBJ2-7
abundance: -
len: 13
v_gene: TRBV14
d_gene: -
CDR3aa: CASSQLDTGEQYF
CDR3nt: TGTGCCAGCAGCCAACTGGACACAGGAGAGCAGTACTTC

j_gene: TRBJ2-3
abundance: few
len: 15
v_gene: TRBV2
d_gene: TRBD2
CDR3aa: CASRAVAGFTDTQYF
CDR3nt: TGTGCCAGCAGAGCGGTAGCGGGGTTCACAGATACGCAGTATTTT

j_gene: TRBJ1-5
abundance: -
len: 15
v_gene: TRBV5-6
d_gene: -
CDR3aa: CASSLAGGVNQPQHF
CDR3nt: TGTGCCAGCAGCTTGGCCGGGGGGGTGAATCAGCCCCAGCATTTT

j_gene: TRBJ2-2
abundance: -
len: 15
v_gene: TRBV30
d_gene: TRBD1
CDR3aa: CAWRGQGASSGELFF
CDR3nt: TGTGCCTGGAGAGGACAGGGGGCATCGTCCGGGGAGCTGTTTTTT

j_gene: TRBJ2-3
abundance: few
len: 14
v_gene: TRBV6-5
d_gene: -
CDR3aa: CASSLGGGTDTQYF
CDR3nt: TGTGCCAGCAGCTTAGGGGGGGGCACAGATACGCAGTATTTT

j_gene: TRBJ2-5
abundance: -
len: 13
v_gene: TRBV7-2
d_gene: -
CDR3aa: CASSLSRGETQYF
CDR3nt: TGTGCCAGCAGCTTAAGTAGAGGAGAGACCCAGTACTTC

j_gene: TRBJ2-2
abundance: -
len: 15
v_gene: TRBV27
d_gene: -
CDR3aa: CASSLSGTLTGELFF
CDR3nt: TGTGCCAGCAGTTTAAGCGGGACACTCACCGGGGAGCTGTTTTTT

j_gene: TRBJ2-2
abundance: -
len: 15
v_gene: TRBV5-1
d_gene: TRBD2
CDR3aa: CASTLRGGDTGELFF
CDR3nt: TGCGCCAGCACCCTGCGGGGGGGAGACACCGGGGAGCTGTTTTTT

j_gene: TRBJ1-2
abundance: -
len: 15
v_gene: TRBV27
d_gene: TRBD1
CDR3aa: CASSSLGQGEYGYTF
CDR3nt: TGTGCCAGCAGTTCCCTGGGACAGGGGGAGTATGGCTACACCTTC

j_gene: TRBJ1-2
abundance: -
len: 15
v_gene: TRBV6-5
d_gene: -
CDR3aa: CASRQGGAQGYGYTF
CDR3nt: TGTGCCAGCAGACAAGGGGGGGCGCAGGGCTATGGCTACACCTTC

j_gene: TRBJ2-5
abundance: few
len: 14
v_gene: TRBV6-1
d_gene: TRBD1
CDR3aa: CASRPDRGSGTQYF
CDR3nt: TGTGCCAGCAGACCCGACAGGGGTTCGGGGACCCAGTACTTC

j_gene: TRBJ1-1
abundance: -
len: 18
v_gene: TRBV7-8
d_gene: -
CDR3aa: CASSLSDPLPRENTEAFF
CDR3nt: TGTGCCAGCAGCTTATCCGATCCACTACCCCGAGAGAACACTGAAGCTTTCTTT

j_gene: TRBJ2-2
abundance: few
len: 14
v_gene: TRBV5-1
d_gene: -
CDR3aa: CASRAVANTGELFF
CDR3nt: TGCGCCAGCCGAGCGGTCGCAAACACCGGGGAGCTGTTTTTT

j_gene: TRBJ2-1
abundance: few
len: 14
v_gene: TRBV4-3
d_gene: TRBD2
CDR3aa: CASSQRGRANEQFF
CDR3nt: TGCGCCAGCAGCCAACGCGGGAGGGCCAATGAGCAGTTCTTC

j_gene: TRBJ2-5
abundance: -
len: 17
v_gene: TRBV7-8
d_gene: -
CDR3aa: CASSFPPTGHLRETQYF
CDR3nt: TGTGCCAGCAGCTTCCCACCGACAGGACACCTTAGAGAGACCCAGTACTTC

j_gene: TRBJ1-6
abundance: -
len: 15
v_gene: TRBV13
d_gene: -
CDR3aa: CASRRRQANNSPLHF
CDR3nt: TGTGCCAGCAGAAGAAGACAGGCTAATAATTCACCCCTCCACTTT